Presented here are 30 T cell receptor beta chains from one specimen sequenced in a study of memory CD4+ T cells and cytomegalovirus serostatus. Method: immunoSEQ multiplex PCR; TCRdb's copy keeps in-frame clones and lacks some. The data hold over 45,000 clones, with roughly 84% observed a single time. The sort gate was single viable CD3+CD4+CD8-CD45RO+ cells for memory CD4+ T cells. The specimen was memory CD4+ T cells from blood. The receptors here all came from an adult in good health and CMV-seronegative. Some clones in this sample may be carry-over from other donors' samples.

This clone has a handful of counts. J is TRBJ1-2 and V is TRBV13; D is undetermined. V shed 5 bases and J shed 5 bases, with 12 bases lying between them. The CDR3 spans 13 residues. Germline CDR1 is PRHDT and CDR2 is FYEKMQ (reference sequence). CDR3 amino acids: CASSLGRTYGYTF. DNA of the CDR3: TGTGCCAGCAGCCTCGGGCGGACGTATGGCTACACCTTC.

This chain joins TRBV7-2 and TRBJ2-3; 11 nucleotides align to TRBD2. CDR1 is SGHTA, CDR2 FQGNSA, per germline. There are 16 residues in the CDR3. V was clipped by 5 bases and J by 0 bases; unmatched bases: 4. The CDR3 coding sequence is TGTGCCAGCAGCACACGGACTAGCGGGAGCACAGATACGCAGTATTTT. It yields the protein CASSTRTSGSTDTQYF.

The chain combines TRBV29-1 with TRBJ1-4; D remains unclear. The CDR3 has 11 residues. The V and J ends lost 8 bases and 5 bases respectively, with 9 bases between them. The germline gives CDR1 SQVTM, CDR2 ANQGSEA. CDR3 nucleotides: TGCAGCATAAACACGAATGAAAAACTGTTTTTT. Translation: CSINTNEKLFF.

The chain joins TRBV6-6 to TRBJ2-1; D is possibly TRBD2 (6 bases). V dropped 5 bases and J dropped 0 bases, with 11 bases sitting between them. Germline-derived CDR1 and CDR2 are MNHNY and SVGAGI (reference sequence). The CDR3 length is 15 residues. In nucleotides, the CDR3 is TGTGCCAGCAGTCGCGGGACCCCCTCCTACAATGAGCAGTTCTTC. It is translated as CASSRGTPSYNEQFF.

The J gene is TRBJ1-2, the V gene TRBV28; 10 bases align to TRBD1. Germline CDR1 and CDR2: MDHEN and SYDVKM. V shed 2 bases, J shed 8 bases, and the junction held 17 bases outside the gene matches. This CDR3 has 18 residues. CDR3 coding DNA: TGTGCCAGCAGTTTAAGGCGGGGAGGACGGGACAGGGGATCAGGCTACACCTTC. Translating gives CASSLRRGGRDRGSGYTF.

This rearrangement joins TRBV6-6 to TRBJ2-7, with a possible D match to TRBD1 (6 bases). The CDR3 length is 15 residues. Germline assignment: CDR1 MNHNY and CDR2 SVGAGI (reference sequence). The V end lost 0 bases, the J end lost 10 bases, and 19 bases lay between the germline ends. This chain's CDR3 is CASSYSRQDYGEQYF. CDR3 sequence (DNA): TGTGCCAGCAGTTACTCACGACAGGATTACGGGGAACAGTACTTC.

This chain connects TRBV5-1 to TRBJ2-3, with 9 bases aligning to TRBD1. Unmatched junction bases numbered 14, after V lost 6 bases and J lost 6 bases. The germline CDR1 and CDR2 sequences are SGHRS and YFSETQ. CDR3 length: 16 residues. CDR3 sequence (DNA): TGCGCCAGCACCGTCGGGACAGGGTCTCGGCGGGATACGCAGTATTTT. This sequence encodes CASTVGTGSRRDTQYF. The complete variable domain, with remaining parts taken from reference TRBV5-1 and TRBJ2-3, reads KAGVTQTPRYLIKTRGQQVTLSCSPISGHRSVSWYQQTPGQGLQFLFEYFSETQRNKGNFPGRFSGRQFSNSRSEMNVSTLELGDSALYLCASTVGTGSRRDTQYFGPGTRLTVL.

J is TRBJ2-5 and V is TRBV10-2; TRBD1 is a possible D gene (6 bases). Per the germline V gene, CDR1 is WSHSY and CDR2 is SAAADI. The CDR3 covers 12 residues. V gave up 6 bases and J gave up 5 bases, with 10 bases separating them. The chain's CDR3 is CASRYREETQYF. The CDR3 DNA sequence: TGCGCCAGCAGATACAGGGAGGAGACCCAGTACTTC.

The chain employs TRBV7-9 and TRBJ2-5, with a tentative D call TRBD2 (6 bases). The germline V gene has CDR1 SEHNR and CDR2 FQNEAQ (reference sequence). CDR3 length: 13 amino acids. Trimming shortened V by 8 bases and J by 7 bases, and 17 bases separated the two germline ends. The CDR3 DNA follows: TGTGCCAGCGCTCAGTCCGGGCGGGGGACCCAGTACTTC. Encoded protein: CASAQSGRGTQYF.

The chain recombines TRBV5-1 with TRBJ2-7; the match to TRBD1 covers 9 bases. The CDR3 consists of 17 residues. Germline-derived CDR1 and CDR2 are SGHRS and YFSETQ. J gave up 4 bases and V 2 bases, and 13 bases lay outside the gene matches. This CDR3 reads CASSFLPLTGGTYEQYF. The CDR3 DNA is TGCGCCAGCAGCTTTCTCCCACTGACAGGGGGAACTTACGAGCAGTACTTC. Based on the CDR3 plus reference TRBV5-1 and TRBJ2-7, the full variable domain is KAGVTQTPRYLIKTRGQQVTLSCSPISGHRSVSWYQQTPGQGLQFLFEYFSETQRNKGNFPGRFSGRQFSNSRSEMNVSTLELGDSALYLCASSFLPLTGGTYEQYFGPGTRLTVT.

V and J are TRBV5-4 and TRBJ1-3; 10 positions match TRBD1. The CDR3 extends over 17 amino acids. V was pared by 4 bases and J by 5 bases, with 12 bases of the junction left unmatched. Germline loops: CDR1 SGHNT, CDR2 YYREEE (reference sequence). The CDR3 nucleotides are TGTGCCAGCAGCCCAATGCCGGACAGGGGGTCCCGAAACACCATATATTTT. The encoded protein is CASSPMPDRGSRNTIYF.

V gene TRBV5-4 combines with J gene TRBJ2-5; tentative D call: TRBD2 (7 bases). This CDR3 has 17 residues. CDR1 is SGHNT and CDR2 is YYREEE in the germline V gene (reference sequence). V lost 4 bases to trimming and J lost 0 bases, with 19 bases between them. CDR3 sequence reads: CASSPRGGGKYQETQYF. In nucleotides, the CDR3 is TGTGCCAGCAGCCCAAGGGGAGGGGGAAAGTACCAAGAGACCCAGTACTTC.

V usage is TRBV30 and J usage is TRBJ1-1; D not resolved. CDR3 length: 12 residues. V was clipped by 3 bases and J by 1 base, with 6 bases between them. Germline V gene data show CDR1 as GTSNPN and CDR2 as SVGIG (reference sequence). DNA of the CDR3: TGTGCCTGGAGCGGTCCGAACACTGAAGCTTTCTTT. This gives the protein CAWSGPNTEAFF.

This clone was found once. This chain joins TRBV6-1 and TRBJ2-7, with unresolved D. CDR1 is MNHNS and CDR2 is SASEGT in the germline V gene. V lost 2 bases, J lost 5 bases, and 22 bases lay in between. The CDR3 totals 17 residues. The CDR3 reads CASSENPTGFTRNEQYF. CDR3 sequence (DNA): TGTGCCAGCAGTGAAAACCCGACGGGTTTCACACGTAACGAGCAGTACTTC.

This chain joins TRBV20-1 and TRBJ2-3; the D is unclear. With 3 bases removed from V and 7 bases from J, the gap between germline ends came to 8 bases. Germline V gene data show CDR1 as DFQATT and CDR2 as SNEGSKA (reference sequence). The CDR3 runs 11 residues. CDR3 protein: CSARQQYTQYF. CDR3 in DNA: TGCAGTGCTAGGCAACAGTATACGCAGTATTTT.

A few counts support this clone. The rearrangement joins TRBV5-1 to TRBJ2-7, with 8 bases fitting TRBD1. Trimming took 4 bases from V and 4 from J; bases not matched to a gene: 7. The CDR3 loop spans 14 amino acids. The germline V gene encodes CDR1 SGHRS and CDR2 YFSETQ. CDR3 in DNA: TGCGCCAGCAGCCTCGGACAGGGAGAGTACGAGCAGTACTTC. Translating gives CASSLGQGEYEQYF. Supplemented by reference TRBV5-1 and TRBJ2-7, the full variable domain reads KAGVTQTPRYLIKTRGQQVTLSCSPISGHRSVSWYQQTPGQGLQFLFEYFSETQRNKGNFPGRFSGRQFSNSRSEMNVSTLELGDSALYLCASSLGQGEYEQYFGPGTRLTVT.

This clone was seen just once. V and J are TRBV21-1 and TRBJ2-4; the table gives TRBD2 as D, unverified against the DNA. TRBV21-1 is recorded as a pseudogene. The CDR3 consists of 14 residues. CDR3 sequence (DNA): TGTGCCAGCCCTGGGCGGGAGAGGGTAAACATTCAGTACTTC. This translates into CASPGRERVNIQYF.

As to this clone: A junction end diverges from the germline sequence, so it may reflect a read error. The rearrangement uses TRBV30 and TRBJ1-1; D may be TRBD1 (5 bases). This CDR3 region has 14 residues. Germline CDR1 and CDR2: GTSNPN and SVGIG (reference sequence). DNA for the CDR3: TGTGCCTGGAGCGGAATCGGGACGAACGCTGAAGCTTTCTTT. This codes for CAWSGIGTNAEAFF.

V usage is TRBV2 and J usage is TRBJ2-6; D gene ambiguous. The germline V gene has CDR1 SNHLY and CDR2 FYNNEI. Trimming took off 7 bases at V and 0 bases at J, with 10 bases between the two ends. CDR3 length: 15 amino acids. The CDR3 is CASTLVASGANVLTF. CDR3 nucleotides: TGTGCCAGCACGCTGGTTGCCTCTGGGGCCAACGTCCTGACTTTC. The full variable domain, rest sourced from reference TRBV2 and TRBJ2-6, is EPEVTQTPSHQVTQMGQEVILRCVPISNHLYFYWYRQILGQKVEFLVSFYNNEISEKSEIFDDQFSVERPDGSNFTLKIRSTKLEDSAMYFCASTLVASGANVLTFGAGSRLTVL.

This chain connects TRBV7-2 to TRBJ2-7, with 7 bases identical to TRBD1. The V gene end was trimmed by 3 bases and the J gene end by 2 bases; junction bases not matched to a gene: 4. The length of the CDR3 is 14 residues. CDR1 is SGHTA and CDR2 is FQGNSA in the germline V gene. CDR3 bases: TGTGCCAGCAGCTTTTCGGGACAGACCTACGAGCAGTACTTC. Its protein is CASSFSGQTYEQYF.

In DNA, the CDR3 is TGTGCCAGCAGCTTAGCGGGAACCTCCGAGCAGTACTTC. Amino acid sequence: CASSLAGTSEQYF. The J gene is TRBJ2-7, the V gene TRBV7-2, with D unresolved. CDR1 SGHTA and CDR2 FQGNSA come from the germline V gene. There are 13 residues in the CDR3. The germline V and J ends were trimmed by 0 bases and 6 bases, with 9 bases remaining between them.

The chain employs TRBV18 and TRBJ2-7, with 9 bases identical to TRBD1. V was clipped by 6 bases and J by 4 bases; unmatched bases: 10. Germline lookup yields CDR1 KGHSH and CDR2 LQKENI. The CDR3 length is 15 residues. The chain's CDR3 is CASSSSRDREYEQYF. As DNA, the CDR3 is TGTGCCAGCTCTTCTTCTCGGGACAGGGAGTACGAGCAGTACTTC.

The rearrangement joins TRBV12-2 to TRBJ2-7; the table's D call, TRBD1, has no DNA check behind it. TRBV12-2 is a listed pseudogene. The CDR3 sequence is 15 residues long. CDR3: CASHRDRARAYEQYF. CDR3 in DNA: TGTGCAAGTCACCGGGACAGGGCTCGGGCCTACGAGCAGTACTTC.

In nucleotides, the CDR3 is TGTGCCAGCTCACCACGTCAACTAGCGGGAGGGTACAATGAGCAGTTCTTC. Translation: CASSPRQLAGGYNEQFF. The chain uses TRBV18 and TRBJ2-1, with TRBD2 identical over 13 bases. The J segment lost 4 bases and the V segment lost 1 base, leaving 4 bases of the junction unmatched. The CDR3 has 17 amino acids. Germline V gene lookup returns CDR1 KGHSH and CDR2 LQKENI.

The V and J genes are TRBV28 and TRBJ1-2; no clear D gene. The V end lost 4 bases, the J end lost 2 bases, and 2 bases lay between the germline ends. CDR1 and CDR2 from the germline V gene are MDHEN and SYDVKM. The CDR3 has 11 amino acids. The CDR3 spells CASSSNYGYTF. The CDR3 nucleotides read TGTGCCAGCAGTTCAAACTATGGCTACACCTTC.

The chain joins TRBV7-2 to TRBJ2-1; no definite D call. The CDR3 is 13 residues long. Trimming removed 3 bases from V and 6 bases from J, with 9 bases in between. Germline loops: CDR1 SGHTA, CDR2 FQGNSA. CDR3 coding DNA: TGTGCCAGCAGCTTGACTGTGGGCAATGAGCAGTTCTTC. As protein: CASSLTVGNEQFF.

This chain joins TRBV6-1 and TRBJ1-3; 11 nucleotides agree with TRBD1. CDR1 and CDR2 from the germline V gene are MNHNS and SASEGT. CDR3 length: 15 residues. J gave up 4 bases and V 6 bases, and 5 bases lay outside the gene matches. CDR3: CASRDRGRDGNTIYF. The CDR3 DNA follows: TGTGCCAGCAGGGACAGGGGGCGAGACGGAAACACCATATATTTT.

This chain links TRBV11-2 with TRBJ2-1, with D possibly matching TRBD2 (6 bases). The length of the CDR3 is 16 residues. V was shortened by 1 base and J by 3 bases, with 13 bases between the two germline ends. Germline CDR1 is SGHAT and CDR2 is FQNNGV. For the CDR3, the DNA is TGTGCCAGCAGCTTAGGGACCGGGAGAGGCTACAATGAGCAGTTCTTC. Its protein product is CASSLGTGRGYNEQFF.

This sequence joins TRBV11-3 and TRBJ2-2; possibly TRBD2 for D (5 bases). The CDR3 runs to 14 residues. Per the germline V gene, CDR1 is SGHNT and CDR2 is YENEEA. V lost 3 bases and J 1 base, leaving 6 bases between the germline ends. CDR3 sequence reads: CASSFRGNTGELFF. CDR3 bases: TGTGCCAGCAGCTTTCGGGGGAACACCGGGGAGCTGTTTTTT.

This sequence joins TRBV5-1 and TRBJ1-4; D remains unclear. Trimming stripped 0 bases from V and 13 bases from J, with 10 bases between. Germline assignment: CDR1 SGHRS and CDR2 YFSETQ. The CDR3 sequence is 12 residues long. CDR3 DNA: TGCGCCAGCAGCTTGGACCGACGCCCACTGTTTTTT. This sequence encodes CASSLDRRPLFF.